The 28 T cell receptor beta chains below come from one sample, sequenced in a study of cytomegalovirus exposure and HLA in healthy donors (dated by TCRdb to about 2017). Libraries came from the immunoSEQ multiplex PCR assay. A mixture of 60 forward primers for TCR Vbeta segments and 13 reverse primers for TCR Jbeta segments was used in the multiplex PCR. TCRdb holds this immuneACCESS table with in-frame rearrangements only. Some clones are missing; in checked studies, unresolved V genes explain under half, and the rest has no known cause. The sample yields about 160,000 clones; around 73% were counted once. The top ten clonotypes cover about 1.5% of the sample. The sample taken for sequencing was PBMCs. These TCRs come from a male donor in good health and CMV-seronegative.

The chain is built from TRBV29-1 and TRBJ2-2, with TRBD2 matching over 9 bases. J lost 0 bases, V lost 3 bases, and 2 bases had no gene match. Germline lookup yields CDR1 SQVTM and CDR2 ANQGSEA. The CDR3 is 15 amino acids. The CDR3 loop is CSVDLAGPNTGELFF. DNA for the CDR3: TGCAGCGTTGACCTAGCGGGACCGAACACCGGGGAGCTGTTTTTT.

The J gene is TRBJ1-5, the V gene TRBV15, with D possibly being TRBD1 (6 bases). The CDR3 totals 15 residues. Per the germline V gene, CDR1 is LNHNV and CDR2 is YYDKDF (reference sequence). V was cut by 0 bases and J by 5 bases, with 11 bases left in between. The CDR3 loop reads CATSREGGAYQPQHF. For the CDR3, the DNA is TGTGCCACCAGCAGAGAGGGGGGGGCTTATCAGCCCCAGCATTTT.

The V and J genes are TRBV6-1 and TRBJ2-7; 9 nucleotides align to TRBD1. CDR3 length: 17 amino acids. The germline V gene encodes CDR1 MNHNS and CDR2 SASEGT. J was trimmed by 3 bases and V by 4 bases; bases with no gene match: 13. The CDR3 DNA reads TGTGCCAGCAGTGGGGGACAGGGAGTGCTAGGGGGCTACGAGCAGTACTTC. This encodes CASSGGQGVLGGYEQYF.

V and J are TRBV7-2 and TRBJ2-7; 13 bases align to TRBD2. The CDR3 is 14 amino acids. Looked up from germline, CDR1 is SGHTA and CDR2 is FQGNSA. The ends lost 5 bases at V and 5 bases at J; junction bases unmatched: 3. Here the CDR3 reads CASSQLAGGNEQYF. The CDR3 region has the DNA TGTGCCAGCAGCCAACTAGCGGGAGGGAACGAGCAGTACTTC.

This clone turned up a few times. This sequence joins TRBV28 and TRBJ2-5, with 9 bases that match TRBD2. Losses at the gene ends were 6 bases for V and 5 bases for J; bases not matched to a gene: 10. The CDR3 covers 15 residues. In germline, CDR1 is MDHEN, CDR2 SYDVKM. This chain's CDR3 is CASRPPGTSWETQYF. CDR3 DNA: TGTGCCAGCAGACCACCCGGGACTAGCTGGGAGACCCAGTACTTC.

This chain uses TRBV11-1 with TRBJ2-1; 10 nucleotides agree with TRBD2. V lost 6 bases, J lost 7 bases, and 6 bases stayed unmatched. From germline, CDR1 is SGHAT and CDR2 FQDESV (reference sequence). CDR3 length: 14 amino acids. The CDR3: CASSRTSGYNEQFF. CDR3 in DNA: TGTGCCAGCAGTCGGACTAGCGGATATAATGAGCAGTTCTTC.

CDR3 region: CASSFRLAGLGYNEQFF. CDR3 DNA sequence: TGTGCCAGCAGCTTTCGACTAGCGGGACTGGGGTACAATGAGCAGTTCTTC. V and J are TRBV7-2 and TRBJ2-1, with 11 positions matching TRBD2. The V gene's germline CDR1 is SGHTA and CDR2 FQGNSA. Trimming removed 3 bases from V and 4 bases from J; junction bases left unmatched: 8. This CDR3 comprises 17 residues. The whole variable domain, remainder taken from reference TRBV7-2 and TRBJ2-1, is GAGVSQSPSNKVTEKGKDVELRCDPISGHTALYWYRQSLGQGLEFLIYFQGNSAPDKSGLPSDRFSAERTGGSVSTLTIQRTQQEDSAVYLCASSFRLAGLGYNEQFFGPGTRLTVL.

This clone has only a few counts. The gene calls are TRBV25-1 and TRBJ1-6; D gene ambiguous. V shed 2 bases and J shed 0 bases, with 11 bases lying between them. Germline CDR1 reads MGHDK; CDR2 reads SYGVNS. CDR3 size: 17 residues. The CDR3 spells CASSELDSSSYNSPLHF. The CDR3 DNA reads TGTGCCAGCAGTGAACTGGACTCCAGCTCCTATAATTCACCCCTCCACTTT.

The chain couples TRBV27 to TRBJ2-7; D may be TRBD2 (6 bases). Trimming removed 5 bases from V and 3 bases from J, with 20 bases in between. The CDR3 contains 16 residues. Germline V gives CDR1 MNHEY, CDR2 SMNVEV (reference sequence). CDR3 amino acids: CASSRTPGVFNYEQYF. The CDR3 DNA reads TGTGCCAGCAGTCGGACACCGGGGGTATTTAACTACGAGCAGTACTTC.

This clone was counted only a few times. The V call is TRBV6-5, the J call TRBJ2-7; D is ambiguous. The CDR3 contains 13 residues. Germline assignment: CDR1 MNHEY and CDR2 SVGAGI. Between the trimmed V and J ends, which lost 5 bases and 3 bases, there was a span of 11 bases. CDR3 region: CASSEARSYEQYF. CDR3 DNA sequence: TGTGCCAGCAGTGAAGCGCGCAGCTACGAGCAGTACTTC.

This chain uses TRBV2 with TRBJ2-5; D is unresolved. Trimming pared 6 bases from V and 5 bases from J, leaving 7 bases between. Germline CDR1 is SNHLY and CDR2 is FYNNEI. This CDR3 has 11 amino acids. The CDR3 sequence: CASRPGETQYF. In nucleotides, the CDR3 is TGTGCCAGCAGGCCCGGGGAGACCCAGTACTTC.

This sequence joins TRBV7-9 and TRBJ2-3, with TRBD2 matching over 11 bases. After removal of 9 bases from V and 8 bases from J, the junction contained 19 bases not matched to a gene. This CDR3 region has 17 residues. The germline V gene encodes CDR1 SEHNR and CDR2 FQNEAQ (reference sequence). CDR3 nucleotide sequence: TGTGCCAGTGTAGGGGTCCATCAACTAGCGGGAGAGAGTACGCAGTATTTT. Amino acid sequence: CASVGVHQLAGESTQYF.

The rearrangement links TRBV5-4 to TRBJ1-1; D unresolved. There are 13 residues in the CDR3. Germline V gene sequence: CDR1 SGHNT, CDR2 YYREEE (reference sequence). Trimming pared 1 base from V and 0 bases from J, leaving 4 bases between. DNA of the CDR3: TGTGCCAGCAGCTTGCTACTGAACACTGAAGCTTTCTTT. Translation gives CASSLLLNTEAFF.

Worth noting for this clone: A far larger clone is off by one base, so a read error is likely. The chain has TRBV13 and TRBJ1-1; D gene uncertain. V lost 1 base and J lost 1, with 4 bases in between. The CDR3 sequence is 13 residues long. Germline V CDR1 and CDR2: PRHDT, FYEKMQ (reference sequence). This CDR3 reads CASSLDGNTEAFF. The CDR3 nucleotides read TGTGCCAGCAGCTTAGACGGGAACACTGAAGCTTTCTTT.

The rearrangement uses TRBV7-9 and TRBJ2-5; D might be TRBD2 (6 bases). The DNA end is more similar to TRBJ2-7, so the J call may be wrong. The CDR3 runs 14 residues. CDR1 SEHNR and CDR2 FQNEAQ come from the germline V gene (reference sequence). CDR3 residues: CASSLGEALYEQYF. CDR3 in DNA: TGTGCCAGCAGCTTAGGGGAGGCCCTCTACGAGCAGTACTTC.

The CDR3 is CASHAGGRGDTQYF. The CDR3 DNA is TGTGCCAGCCATGCGGGAGGGAGAGGTGATACGCAGTATTTT. V and J are TRBV9 and TRBJ2-3, with 9 bases fitting TRBD2. CDR3 length: 14 amino acids. CDR1 and CDR2 from the germline V gene are SGDLS and YYNGEE. Trimming removed 7 bases from V and 6 bases from J; junction bases left unmatched: 9.

The chain links TRBV5-1 to TRBJ1-3; the D gene is possibly TRBD1 (5 bases). Deletions cut 0 bases from V and 0 bases from J, with 7 bases between. CDR1 is SGHRS and CDR2 is YFSETQ in the germline V gene. The CDR3 has 15 amino acids. The CDR3 nucleotides are TGCGCCAGCAGCTTGGGGGGCCTCTCTGGAAACACCATATATTTT. Translating gives CASSLGGLSGNTIYF.

This clone was seen only a few times. The V gene is TRBV2, the J gene TRBJ1-5; 11 bases agree with TRBD1. This CDR3 has 15 residues. Germline-derived CDR1 and CDR2 are SNHLY and FYNNEI. The V segment lost 2 bases and the J segment 12 bases; nucleotides outside the gene matches: 9. The DNA of the CDR3 is TGTGCCAGCAGTGAACTCGGACAGGGGGCGAGGGTCCAGCATTTT. Amino acids: CASSELGQGARVQHF.

This clone was detected only once. The rearrangement joins TRBV28 to TRBJ1-2; 9 nucleotides line up with TRBD1. V gave up 6 bases and J gave up 7 bases; unmatched junction bases: 12. The germline gives CDR1 MDHEN, CDR2 SYDVKM. The CDR3 runs 15 residues. CDR3 amino acids: CASRPHSQGAGGYTF. The CDR3 DNA follows: TGTGCCAGCAGACCACATTCACAGGGGGCGGGTGGCTACACCTTC.

The J gene is TRBJ2-6, the V gene TRBV18; D is unclear. The ends were cut back, 1 base at V and 1 base at J, with 5 bases in the middle. Germline CDR1 reads KGHSH; CDR2 reads LQKENI. The CDR3 has 15 amino acids. The CDR3 is CASSPQSSGANVLTF. Written as DNA, the CDR3 is TGTGCCAGCTCACCACAGAGTTCTGGGGCCAACGTCCTGACTTTC.

The chain uses TRBV28 and TRBJ1-3, with D maybe TRBD1 (6 bases). Germline V gives CDR1 MDHEN, CDR2 SYDVKM. V was trimmed by 7 bases and J by 7 bases, leaving 14 bases between them. CDR3 size: 13 residues. CDR3 DNA: TGTGCCAGCACAACAGGGTATCGGAACACCATATATTTT. It encodes CASTTGYRNTIYF.

V usage is TRBV28 and J usage is TRBJ1-5, with D maybe TRBD1 (5 bases). The CDR3 covers 12 residues. Trimming pared 6 bases from V and 9 bases from J, leaving 12 bases between. The germline V gene has CDR1 MDHEN and CDR2 SYDVKM. The CDR3 spells CASRTVSVPQHF. As DNA, the CDR3 is TGTGCCAGCAGGACAGTCTCGGTGCCCCAGCATTTT.

The rearrangement links TRBV27 to TRBJ1-6; D unresolved. V dropped 6 bases and J dropped 11 bases, with 11 bases sitting between them. Germline loops: CDR1 MNHEY, CDR2 SMNVEV (reference sequence). The CDR3 contains 12 residues. CDR3 protein: CASSTQSPPLHF. The CDR3 DNA follows: TGTGCCAGCAGCACACAAAGTCCACCCCTCCACTTT.

This chain links TRBV9 with TRBJ2-7; tentatively, D is TRBD2 (6 bases). V was clipped by 3 bases and J by 4 bases, with 14 bases between them. Germline CDR1 reads SGDLS; CDR2 reads YYNGEE. The CDR3 contains 14 residues. CDR3 sequence: CASSGGDGNYEQYF. The DNA of the CDR3 is TGTGCCAGCAGCGGGGGGGACGGCAATTACGAGCAGTACTTC.

The J gene is TRBJ1-2, the V gene TRBV5-4; D is perhaps TRBD1 (5 bases). Trimming took 2 bases from V and 6 from J, leaving 11 bases between them. The length of the CDR3 is 13 residues. Per the germline V gene, CDR1 is SGHNT and CDR2 is YYREEE (reference sequence). This CDR3 is CASSFSGVNGYTF. DNA for the CDR3: TGTGCCAGCAGCTTTTCGGGGGTGAATGGCTACACCTTC. Together with reference TRBV5-4 and TRBJ1-2, the CDR3 gives the full variable domain: ETGVTQSPTHLIKTRGQQVTLRCSSQSGHNTVSWYQQALGQGPQFIFQYYREEENGRGNFPPRFSGLQFPNYSSELNVNALELDDSALYLCASSFSGVNGYTFGSGTRLTVV.

This clone was detected only a few times. The chain uses TRBV6-6 and TRBJ1-5; 12 nucleotides align to TRBD1. This CDR3 region has 15 residues. Per the germline V gene, CDR1 is MNHNY and CDR2 is SVGAGI (reference sequence). J gave up 6 bases and V 4 bases, and 4 bases lay outside the gene matches. CDR3 residues: CASSSGTGGFQPQHF. The CDR3 DNA reads as TGTGCCAGCAGTTCCGGGACAGGGGGCTTTCAGCCCCAGCATTTT.

Comments on this clone: The identical CDR3 is also encoded by other nucleotide sequences in the sample. The chain links TRBV28 to TRBJ1-5, with 7 bases aligning to TRBD1. With 2 bases clipped from V and 0 bases from J, the junction kept 7 bases outside the gene matches. CDR1 and CDR2 (germline): MDHEN, SYDVKM. The CDR3 totals 17 residues. CDR3 DNA: TGTGCCAGCAGTTTAGGGGCAGGGGGTTATAGCAATCAGCCCCAGCATTTT. Protein product: CASSLGAGGYSNQPQHF.

The gene calls are TRBV11-3 and TRBJ2-2; TRBD1 aligns across 7 bases. The CDR3 is 14 amino acids. Germline V CDR1 and CDR2: SGHNT, YENEEA. V shed 5 bases, J shed 8 bases, and the junction held 8 bases outside the gene matches. The CDR3 reads CASSPARGLGELFF. The CDR3 nucleotides read TGTGCCAGCAGCCCGGCCAGGGGGTTGGGGGAGCTGTTTTTT.